The 22 T cell receptor beta chains below all came from one sample that was sequenced in a study of early T cells in non-severe SARS-CoV-2 infection. TCRdb redid the calling of the 5' RACE reads with MiXCR, one entry per CDR3 protein. The profile shows nearly 90,000 distinct CDR3 sequences, around 15% of them singletons. Source material: whole blood. The source of these receptors is an adult who was a healthcare worker with PCR-confirmed SARS-CoV-2 infection or an uninfected control (not recorded which).

This clonotype was seen a handful of times. This chain connects TRBV3-1 to TRBJ1-2; D unclear. CDR1 LGHDT and CDR2 YNNKEL come from the germline V gene (reference sequence). The ends were cut back, 1 base at V and 4 bases at J, with 16 bases in the middle. The length of the CDR3 is 16 residues. CDR3 DNA: TGTGCCAGCAGCCAAGCCACCACAAACTTCGGCTATGGCTACACCTTC. This codes for CASSQATTNFGYGYTF.

This clonotype was detected ten times or more. This chain joins TRBV7-6 and TRBJ2-7, with unresolved D. CDR1 and CDR2 from the germline V gene are SGHVS and FNYEAQ. This CDR3 spans 14 amino acids. V was pared by 2 bases and J by 2 bases, with 10 bases between. The CDR3: CASSLPGPTYEQYF. The CDR3, as DNA: TGTGCCAGCAGCTTACCCGGGCCTACCTACGAGCAGTACTTC. Complete variable domain (other parts from reference TRBV7-6 and TRBJ2-7): GAGVSQSPRYKVTKRGQDVALRCDPISGHVSLYWYRQALGQGPEFLTYFNYEAQQDKSGLPNDRFSAERPEGSISTLTIQRTEQRDSAMYRCASSLPGPTYEQYFGPGTRLTVT.

J is TRBJ1-4 and V is TRBV29-1; TRBD1 matches at 7 bases. The V gene end was trimmed by 5 bases and the J gene end by 4 bases; junction bases not matched to a gene: 7. This CDR3 has 14 amino acids. Germline V gene lookup returns CDR1 SQVTM and CDR2 ANQGSEA. The CDR3 loop is CSVNAGGLNEKLFF. CDR3 DNA: TGCAGCGTTAACGCAGGGGGTCTTAATGAAAAACTGTTTTTT.

There are a few counts of this clonotype. CDR3 DNA sequence: TGTGCCAGCAGCCAACCTGCCAAAAACATTCAGTACTTC. This gives the protein CASSQPAKNIQYF. V usage is TRBV7-2 and J usage is TRBJ2-4; no definite D call. Trimming removed 5 bases from V and 1 base from J, with 6 bases in between. The germline V gene has CDR1 SGHTA and CDR2 FQGNSA. The CDR3 sequence is 13 residues long.

This chain links TRBV6-2 or TRBV6-3 with TRBJ2-1; 8 nucleotides line up with TRBD2. Germline trimming cut 9 bases from V and 4 bases from J; bases unmatched to any gene: 14. In germline, CDR1 is MNHEY, CDR2 SVGEGT. The CDR3 covers 16 residues. The chain's CDR3 is CASTSLIAGLYNEQFF. The CDR3 bases are TGTGCCAGTACCTCCCTTATAGCGGGACTGTACAATGAGCAGTTCTTC.

This clonotype appeared many times. The chain links TRBV11-2 to TRBJ2-1; no clear D gene. Germline CDR1 SGHAT, CDR2 FQNNGV. This CDR3 has 17 amino acids. V was trimmed by 1 base and J by 4 bases, leaving 17 bases between them. DNA of the CDR3: TGTGCCAGCAGCTTAGGTGGTTTAGGGCAGGAGTACAATGAGCAGTTCTTC. Translation gives CASSLGGLGQEYNEQFF.

This clonotype was seen repeatedly, ten times or more. DNA for the CDR3: TGCGCCGCCGGCCGGGGTGAAAAACTGTTTTTT. The encoded protein is CAAGRGEKLFF. The rearrangement joins TRBV10-2 to TRBJ1-4; D uncertain. V lost 11 bases and J lost 7, with 11 bases in between. CDR3 length equals 11 residues. Looked up from germline, CDR1 is WSHSY and CDR2 is SAAADI.

The genes are TRBV20-1 and TRBJ1-1, with 7 bases aligning to TRBD1. Germline loops: CDR1 DFQATT, CDR2 SNEGSKA (reference sequence). This CDR3 spans 13 amino acids. Trimming removed 4 bases from V and 0 bases from J; junction bases left unmatched: 2. The CDR3 coding sequence is TGCAGTGCTACAGGACAGGTGAACACTGAAGCTTTCTTT. This translates into CSATGQVNTEAFF.

This clonotype showed up many times. The J gene is TRBJ2-7, the V gene TRBV19; tentative D call: TRBD2 (6 bases). This CDR3 is built from 14 residues. Germline CDR1 reads LNHDA; CDR2 reads SQIVND (reference sequence). V was shortened by 5 bases and J by 2 bases, with 13 bases between the two germline ends. The CDR3 reads CASSPRTGAYEQYF. CDR3 in DNA: TGTGCCAGTAGTCCAAGGACGGGAGCCTACGAGCAGTACTTC.

The chain recombines TRBV3-1 with TRBJ2-1; 15 bases match TRBD2. CDR1 LGHDT and CDR2 YNNKEL come from the germline V gene (reference sequence). There are 16 residues in the CDR3. Losses at the gene ends were 4 bases for V and 8 bases for J; bases not matched to a gene: 6. The CDR3 loop is CASSPGTSGRIYEQFF. The CDR3 DNA sequence: TGTGCCAGCAGCCCGGGGACTAGCGGGAGGATCTATGAGCAGTTCTTC.

This chain joins TRBV27 and TRBJ1-1; 8 bases fit TRBD1. The CDR3 contains 16 residues. The V segment lost 2 bases and the J segment 4 bases; nucleotides outside the gene matches: 9. The V gene's germline CDR1 is MNHEY and CDR2 SMNVEV (reference sequence). DNA for the CDR3: TGTGCCAGCAGTTTAAACTTCCAGGGGGCCGGCACTGAAGCTTTCTTT. It is translated as CASSLNFQGAGTEAFF.

This clonotype turned up a few times. This chain links TRBV6-5 with TRBJ2-1; either TRBD1 or TRBD2 may supply D (5 bases each). This CDR3 is built from 15 residues. Trimming shortened V by 2 bases and J by 2 bases, and 10 bases separated the two germline ends. CDR1 and CDR2 from the germline V gene are MNHEY and SVGAGI. The DNA of the CDR3 is TGTGCCAGCAGTTACGACCCGGGACCCTACAATGAGCAGTTCTTC. As protein: CASSYDPGPYNEQFF.

This sequence joins TRBV10-2 and TRBJ2-1; a weak D match, TRBD2 (6 bases). CDR1 and CDR2 (germline): WSHSY, SAAADI. This CDR3 has 16 residues. The V end was cut by 2 bases, the J end by 0 bases, with 11 bases between. CDR3 loop: CASSEGGGGSYNEQFF. CDR3 sequence (DNA): TGCGCCAGCAGTGAGGGGGGAGGAGGCTCCTACAATGAGCAGTTCTTC.

This clonotype has ten or more counts. The chain has TRBV5-1 and TRBJ1-1; D possibly corresponds to TRBD1 (5 bases). Trimming cost V 4 bases and J 0 bases, with 22 bases left between them. The CDR3 length is 18 residues. Germline V CDR1 and CDR2: SGHRS, YFSETQ. The CDR3 sequence is CASSKHGIRQTMNTEAFF. The CDR3 bases are TGCGCCAGCAGCAAACATGGTATACGACAGACAATGAACACTGAAGCTTTCTTT. The full variable domain, its missing parts supplied by reference TRBV5-1 and TRBJ1-1, is KAGVTQTPRYLIKTRGQQVTLSCSPISGHRSVSWYQQTPGQGLQFLFEYFSETQRNKGNFPGRFSGRQFSNSRSEMNVSTLELGDSALYLCASSKHGIRQTMNTEAFFGQGTRLTVV.

This chain links TRBV7-9 with TRBJ2-7, with TRBD1 matching over 9 bases. The CDR3 totals 15 residues. Trimming removed 5 bases from V and 0 bases from J; junction bases left unmatched: 5. CDR1 and CDR2 (germline): SEHNR, FQNEAQ (reference sequence). CDR3 sequence (DNA): TGTGCCAGCAGCCATGACAGGGGGAGCTCCTACGAGCAGTACTTC. Amino acid sequence: CASSHDRGSSYEQYF.

This clonotype was observed a few times. The rearrangement joins TRBV27 to TRBJ2-7; 8 nucleotides align to TRBD1. This CDR3 region has 15 residues. Trimming cost V 0 bases and J 5 bases; bases outside gene matches: 6. CDR1 and CDR2 from the germline V gene are MNHEY and SMNVEV (reference sequence). CDR3 in amino acids: CASSLSPPGGNEQYF. The CDR3 nucleotides are TGTGCCAGCAGTTTATCTCCCCCAGGGGGCAACGAGCAGTACTTC.

V gene TRBV29-1 combines with J gene TRBJ1-1, with D tentatively TRBD1 (6 bases). V was pared by 1 base and J by 2 bases, with 14 bases between. Looked up from germline, CDR1 is SQVTM and CDR2 is ANQGSEA. CDR3 length: 15 residues. In DNA, the CDR3 is TGCAGCGTTGAAGCCAGGGGAACCCTCAACACTGAAGCTTTCTTT. It is translated as CSVEARGTLNTEAFF.

This clonotype was picked up many times. The chain carries TRBV28 and TRBJ1-2, with 7 bases that match TRBD1. Germline trimming cut 7 bases from V and 6 bases from J; bases unmatched to any gene: 23. Looked up from germline, CDR1 is MDHEN and CDR2 is SYDVKM. This CDR3 spans 18 amino acids. CDR3 loop: CASTLLYGGGGTENGYTF. The CDR3 DNA reads as TGTGCCAGCACCCTCCTATATGGCGGCGGGGGGACAGAAAATGGCTACACCTTC.

This clonotype was seen only a few times. This rearrangement joins TRBV2 to TRBJ2-3; 7 nucleotides agree with TRBD2. In germline, CDR1 is SNHLY, CDR2 FYNNEI. The CDR3 is 15 residues long. V lost 3 bases and J lost 1; bases outside the gene matches: 4. The CDR3 DNA follows: TGTGCCAGCAGTGAGGAGCGGGGAGGCACAGATACGCAGTATTTT. Its protein product is CASSEERGGTDTQYF.

This clonotype was observed at least ten times. DNA for the CDR3: TGTGCCAGCAGTTCACGGGACAGGGGCTACGAGCAGTACTTC. It encodes CASSSRDRGYEQYF. The chain links TRBV7-6 to TRBJ2-7; 10 nucleotides agree with TRBD1. The germline V gene encodes CDR1 SGHVS and CDR2 FNYEAQ. The CDR3 totals 14 residues. V shed 6 bases and J 3 bases; nucleotides not matched to a gene: 5. The entire variable domain, with the rest obtained from reference TRBV7-6 and TRBJ2-7, is as follows: GAGVSQSPRYKVTKRGQDVALRCDPISGHVSLYWYRQALGQGPEFLTYFNYEAQQDKSGLPNDRFSAERPEGSISTLTIQRTEQRDSAMYRCASSSRDRGYEQYFGPGTRLTVT.

This clonotype was detected many times. The DNA is omitted, as the CDR3 cannot be located on it reliably, and the CDR3 follows TCRdb's listing. The chain combines TRBV21-1 with TRBJ2-2. TRBV21-1 is a pseudogene. The CDR3 extends over 13 residues, inclusive of both ends. The CDR3 is CASQELLPGSCFF.

This clonotype has more than one count but fewer than ten. The chain employs TRBV6-5 and TRBJ2-4, with 12 nucleotides matching TRBD1. This CDR3 contains 19 residues. Looked up from germline, CDR1 is MNHEY and CDR2 is SVGAGI. With 5 bases clipped from V and 6 bases from J, the junction kept 17 bases outside the gene matches. The CDR3 DNA reads as TGTGCCAGCAGTCCTTTATCCGGGACAGGGGGCTCTCTCGGAAACATTCAGTACTTC. Translation: CASSPLSGTGGSLGNIQYF.